A single sample gave rise to the 18 T cell receptor beta chains below, sequenced in a study of cytotoxic CD8 clonotypes in ibrutinib-treated CLL (dated by TCRdb to about 2021). The library relied on the immunoSEQ multiplex PCR assay. Here the immuneACCESS table is served through TCRdb, limited to in-frame sequences with V and J called. Missing clones are a known gap in these copies; in checked studies unresolved V genes cover under half, and the rest lacks a known reason. This sample is represented by 190,000 or so clones; over 60% of them were singletons. The top ten clonotypes cover around an eighth of the sample. Per the publication, the time point label means: approximately 25 months on ibrutinib. Sample: PBMCs, taken after 24 months of ibrutinib treatment. Receptors were obtained from a human donor with chronic lymphocytic leukemia.

Comments on this clone: An end of the junction does not agree with germline; a read error may underlie this. The V call is TRBV5-6, the J call TRBJ1-2; D is undetermined. The CDR3 is made up of 13 amino acids. CDR1 is SGHDT and CDR2 is YYEEEE in the germline V gene. The CDR3 coding sequence is TGTGCCAGCAGCTTTCTTCAGGCCTATGGCTACGCCTTC. The encoded protein is CASSFLQAYGYAF.

V is TRBV30 and J is TRBJ2-7; TRBD1 is a possible D gene (5 bases). V was cut by 4 bases and J by 2 bases, with 9 bases left in between. CDR1 and CDR2 (germline): GTSNPN, SVGIG (reference sequence). The CDR3 is 12 amino acids. The CDR3 is CAWTVRAYEQYF. CDR3 coding DNA: TGTGCCTGGACCGTCAGGGCCTACGAGCAGTACTTC.

The gene calls are TRBV18 and TRBJ2-5; D not certain. The CDR3 has 12 residues. Germline V gives CDR1 KGHSH, CDR2 LQKENI. V shed 6 bases and J shed 5 bases, with 10 bases lying between them. Here the CDR3 reads CASSPGGETQYF. CDR3 nucleotides: TGTGCCAGCTCCCCAGGCGGTGAGACCCAGTACTTC.

The V call is TRBV29-1, the J call TRBJ2-7, with TRBD2 matching over 9 bases. The CDR3 contains 13 residues. Germline CDR1 and CDR2: SQVTM and ANQGSEA. The V segment lost 6 bases and the J segment 0 bases; nucleotides outside the gene matches: 3. The DNA of the CDR3 is TGCAGCGTACATAGCGGGAGCTCCTACGAGCAGTACTTC. The encoded protein is CSVHSGSSYEQYF.

The gene calls are TRBV6-5 and TRBJ1-4; D not resolved. The CDR3 totals 15 residues. CDR1 MNHEY and CDR2 SVGAGI come from the germline V gene. With 0 bases removed from V and 6 bases from J, the gap between germline ends came to 11 bases. The CDR3, as DNA: TGTGCCAGCAGTTACTCGATCGCAGGTTATGAAAAACTGTTTTTT. Protein: CASSYSIAGYEKLFF.

This chain connects TRBV18 to TRBJ2-3; 11 bases fit TRBD2. Trimming took 2 bases from V and 2 from J; bases not matched to a gene: 3. The CDR3 extends over 16 amino acids. The germline V gene encodes CDR1 KGHSH and CDR2 LQKENI. The CDR3 DNA follows: TGTGCCAGCTCACCAGGGACTAGCGGATACACAGATACGCAGTATTTT. It translates to CASSPGTSGYTDTQYF. Filled out from reference TRBV18 and TRBJ2-3, the complete variable domain reads NAGVMQNPRHLVRRRGQEARLRCSPMKGHSHVYWYRQLPEEGLKFMVYLQKENIIDESGMPKERFSAEFPKEGPSILRIQQVVRGDSAAYFCASSPGTSGYTDTQYFGPGTRLTVL.

The chain is built from TRBV30 and TRBJ2-2; 7 nucleotides match TRBD2. J lost 3 bases, V lost 7 bases, and 8 bases had no gene match. Germline V CDR1 and CDR2: GTSNPN, SVGIG (reference sequence). The CDR3 totals 14 residues. The CDR3 bases are TGTGCCTACCACAGCGGGATGGACACCGGGGAGCTGTTTTTT. It translates to CAYHSGMDTGELFF.

The chain uses TRBV18 and TRBJ2-5; no reliable D call. Germline loops: CDR1 KGHSH, CDR2 LQKENI. Trimming took off 0 bases at V and 1 base at J, with 6 bases between the two ends. The CDR3 is made up of 14 amino acids. The CDR3 reads CASSPPNLQETQYF. CDR3 bases: TGTGCCAGCTCACCACCTAACCTCCAAGAGACCCAGTACTTC.

This sequence joins TRBV27 and TRBJ2-1, with TRBD2 matching 13 bases. CDR3 size: 16 residues. Unmatched junction bases numbered 4, after V lost 3 bases and J lost 5 bases. Germline CDR1 is MNHEY and CDR2 is SMNVEV (reference sequence). This chain's CDR3 is CASSFTGTSGNNEQFF. CDR3 nucleotide sequence: TGTGCCAGCAGTTTCACCGGGACTAGCGGGAACAATGAGCAGTTCTTC.

Regarding this clone: The same CDR3 is also encoded by other DNA sequences in this sample. The chain joins TRBV5-4 to TRBJ2-3; no clear D gene. V shed 0 bases and J shed 2 bases, with 7 bases lying between them. Germline V lookup: CDR1 SGHNT, CDR2 YYREEE (reference sequence). The CDR3 has 14 amino acids. Here the CDR3 reads CASSLDFDTDTQYF. The CDR3 DNA follows: TGTGCCAGCAGCTTGGACTTCGACACAGATACGCAGTATTTT.

The chain has TRBV6-5 and TRBJ2-2; 9 nucleotides line up with TRBD2. Unmatched junction bases numbered 8, after V lost 2 bases and J lost 7 bases. The CDR3 has 16 residues. Germline CDR1 reads MNHEY; CDR2 reads SVGAGI. The DNA for the CDR3 is TGTGCCAGCAGTTACGGGGCGGGAGGGCCTCACGGGGAGCTGTTTTTT. Its translation is CASSYGAGGPHGELFF.

This clone was picked up a small number of times. The V call is TRBV11-2, the J call TRBJ2-7, with TRBD1 matching over 9 bases. From germline, CDR1 is SGHAT and CDR2 FQNNGV. This CDR3 is built from 14 residues. Losses at the gene ends were 5 bases for V and 3 bases for J; bases not matched to a gene: 5. CDR3 nucleotides: TGTGCCAGCAGCGGGACAGGGAAACGCTACGAGCAGTACTTC. Translation gives CASSGTGKRYEQYF.

The rearrangement uses TRBV5-1 and TRBJ1-2, with 7 bases that match TRBD1. Germline CDR1 is SGHRS and CDR2 is YFSETQ. Losses at the gene ends were 1 base for V and 2 bases for J; bases not matched to a gene: 2. The CDR3 runs 14 residues. The CDR3, as DNA: TGCGCCAGCAGCTTGACAGGGGAGAACTATGGCTACACCTTC. Translation: CASSLTGENYGYTF.

The gene calls are TRBV4-3 and TRBJ2-1; D gene uncertain. Germline CDR1 LGHNA, CDR2 YSLEER. The CDR3 contains 14 residues. Trimming cost V 0 bases and J 8 bases, with 11 bases left between them. CDR3 residues: CASSQEGKGDEQFF. CDR3 nucleotide sequence: TGCGCCAGCAGCCAAGAGGGGAAGGGCGATGAGCAGTTCTTC.

This clone was counted many times. V is TRBV6-5 and J is TRBJ1-2, with D possibly matching TRBD1 (6 bases). CDR3 length equals 14 residues. Trimming left V 7 bases short and J 6 bases short, with 18 bases between. Germline V gene lookup returns CDR1 MNHEY and CDR2 SVGAGI. Here the CDR3 reads CASTSGRGANGYTF. CDR3 nucleotides: TGTGCCAGCACGTCCGGGCGGGGGGCGAATGGCTACACCTTC.

The gene calls are TRBV7-8 and TRBJ2-7; D is undetermined. Trimming pared 1 base from V and 5 bases from J, leaving 9 bases between. The CDR3 contains 13 residues. From germline, CDR1 is SGHVS and CDR2 FQNEAQ. CDR3 DNA: TGTGCCAGCAGCTTAGAAAGTGGCCACGAGCAGTACTTC. Translated, it gives CASSLESGHEQYF.

In its sample, this clone was seen once. DNA for the CDR3: TGTGCCAGCAGTTTCGGACTAGCGGGATTTAGATTCCCCTACGAGCAGTACTTC. It is translated as CASSFGLAGFRFPYEQYF. The rearrangement joins TRBV27 to TRBJ2-7; 12 bases align to TRBD2. This CDR3 region has 18 residues. V shed 3 bases and J 2 bases; nucleotides not matched to a gene: 11. Germline V lookup: CDR1 MNHEY, CDR2 SMNVEV (reference sequence).

This chain connects TRBV7-9 to TRBJ1-1; 8 bases match TRBD1. The CDR3 spans 16 residues. Germline values: CDR1 SEHNR, CDR2 FQNEAQ (reference sequence). The J segment lost 4 bases and the V segment lost 5 bases, leaving 12 bases of the junction unmatched. The CDR3 spells CASSPRGRQGITEAFF. In nucleotides, the CDR3 is TGTGCCAGCAGCCCTCGGGGCCGACAGGGGATCACTGAAGCTTTCTTT.